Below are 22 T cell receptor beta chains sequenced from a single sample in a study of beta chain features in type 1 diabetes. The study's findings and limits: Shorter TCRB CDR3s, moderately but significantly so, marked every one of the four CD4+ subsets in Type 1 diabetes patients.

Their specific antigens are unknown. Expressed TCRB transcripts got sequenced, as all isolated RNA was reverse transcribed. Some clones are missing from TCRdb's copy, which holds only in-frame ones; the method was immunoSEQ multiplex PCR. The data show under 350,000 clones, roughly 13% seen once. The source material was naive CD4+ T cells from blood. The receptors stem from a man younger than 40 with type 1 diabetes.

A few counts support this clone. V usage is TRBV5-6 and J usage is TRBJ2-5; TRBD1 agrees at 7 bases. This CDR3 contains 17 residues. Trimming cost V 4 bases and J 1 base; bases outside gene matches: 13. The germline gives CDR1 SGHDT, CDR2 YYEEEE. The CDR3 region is CASSDSRTGWGQETQYF. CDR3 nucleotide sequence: TGTGCCAGCAGCGACTCTCGGACAGGATGGGGCCAAGAGACCCAGTACTTC.

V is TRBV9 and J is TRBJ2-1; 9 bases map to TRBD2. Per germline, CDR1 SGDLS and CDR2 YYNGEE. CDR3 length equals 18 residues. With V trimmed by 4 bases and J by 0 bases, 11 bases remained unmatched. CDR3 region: CASSRRLAGLSSYNEQFF. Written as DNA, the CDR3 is TGTGCCAGCAGCAGGCGGCTAGCGGGGCTCAGCTCCTACAATGAGCAGTTCTTC.

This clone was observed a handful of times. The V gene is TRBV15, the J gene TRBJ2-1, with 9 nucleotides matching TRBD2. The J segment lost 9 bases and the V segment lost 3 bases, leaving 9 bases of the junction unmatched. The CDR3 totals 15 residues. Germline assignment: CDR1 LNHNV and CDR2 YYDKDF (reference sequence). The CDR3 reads CATSSSSGIGVEQFF. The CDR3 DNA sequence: TGTGCCACCAGCAGTTCTAGCGGGATTGGGGTTGAGCAGTTCTTC.

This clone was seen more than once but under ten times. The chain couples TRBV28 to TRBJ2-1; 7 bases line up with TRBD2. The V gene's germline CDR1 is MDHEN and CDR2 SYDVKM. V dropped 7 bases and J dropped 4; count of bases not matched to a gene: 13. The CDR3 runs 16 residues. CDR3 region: CASKGGAHLGYNEQFF. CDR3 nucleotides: TGTGCCAGCAAGGGAGGGGCGCATCTTGGATACAATGAGCAGTTCTTC. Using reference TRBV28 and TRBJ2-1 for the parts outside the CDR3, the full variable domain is DVKVTQSSRYLVKRTGEKVFLECVQDMDHENMFWYRQDPGLGLRLIYFSYDVKMKEKGDIPEGYSVSREKKERFSLILESASTNQTSMYLCASKGGAHLGYNEQFFGPGTRLTVL.

The CDR3, as DNA: TGTGCCAGCAGCCTAGAGTGGCACACCGGGGAGCTGTTTTTT. It codes for CASSLEWHTGELFF. V gene TRBV7-2 combines with J gene TRBJ2-2; no clear D. Deletions cut 5 bases from V and 3 bases from J, with 10 bases between. The CDR3 loop spans 14 amino acids. From germline, CDR1 is SGHTA and CDR2 FQGNSA. Together with reference TRBV7-2 and TRBJ2-2, the CDR3 gives the full variable domain: GAGVSQSPSNKVTEKGKDVELRCDPISGHTALYWYRQSLGQGLEFLIYFQGNSAPDKSGLPSDRFSAERTGGSVSTLTIQRTQQEDSAVYLCASSLEWHTGELFFGEGSRLTVL.

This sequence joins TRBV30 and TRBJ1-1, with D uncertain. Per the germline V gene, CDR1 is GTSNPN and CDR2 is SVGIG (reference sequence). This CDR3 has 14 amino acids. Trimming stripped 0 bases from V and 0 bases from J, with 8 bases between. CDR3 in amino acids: CAWSVGVMNTEAFF. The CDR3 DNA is TGTGCCTGGAGTGTAGGAGTTATGAACACTGAAGCTTTCTTT.

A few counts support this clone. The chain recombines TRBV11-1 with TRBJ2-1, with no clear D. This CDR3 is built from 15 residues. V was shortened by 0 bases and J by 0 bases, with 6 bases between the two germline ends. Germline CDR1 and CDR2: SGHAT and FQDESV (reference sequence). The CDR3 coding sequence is TGTGCCAGCAGCTTAGCGGCAAGCTCCTACAATGAGCAGTTCTTC. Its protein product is CASSLAASSYNEQFF.

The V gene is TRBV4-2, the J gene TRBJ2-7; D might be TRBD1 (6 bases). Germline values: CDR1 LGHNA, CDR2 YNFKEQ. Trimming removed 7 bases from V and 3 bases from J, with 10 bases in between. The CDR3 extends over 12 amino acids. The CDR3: CASTEGVYEQYF. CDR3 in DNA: TGTGCCAGCACCGAGGGGGTCTACGAGCAGTACTTC.

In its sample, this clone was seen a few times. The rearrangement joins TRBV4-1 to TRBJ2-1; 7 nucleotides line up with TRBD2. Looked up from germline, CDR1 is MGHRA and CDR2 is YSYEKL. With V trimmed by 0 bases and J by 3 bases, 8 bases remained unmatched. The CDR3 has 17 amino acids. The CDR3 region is CASSQDRSGMYYNEQFF. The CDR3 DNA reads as TGCGCCAGCAGCCAAGATAGGAGCGGGATGTACTACAATGAGCAGTTCTTC.

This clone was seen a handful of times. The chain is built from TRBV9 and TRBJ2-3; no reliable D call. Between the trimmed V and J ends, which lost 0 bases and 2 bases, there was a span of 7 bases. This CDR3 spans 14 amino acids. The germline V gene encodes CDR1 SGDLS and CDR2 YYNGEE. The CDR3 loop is CASSVAEFTDTQYF. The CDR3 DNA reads TGTGCCAGCAGCGTAGCGGAGTTCACAGATACGCAGTATTTT.

The CDR3 DNA sequence: TGTGCCTGGAGTGTAGCGGTGTCCTCTGGAAACACCATATATTTT. This encodes CAWSVAVSSGNTIYF. The genes are TRBV30 and TRBJ1-3; D is unresolved. Germline V gene data show CDR1 as GTSNPN and CDR2 as SVGIG (reference sequence). This CDR3 contains 15 residues. V was clipped by 0 bases and J by 0 bases, with 9 bases between them.

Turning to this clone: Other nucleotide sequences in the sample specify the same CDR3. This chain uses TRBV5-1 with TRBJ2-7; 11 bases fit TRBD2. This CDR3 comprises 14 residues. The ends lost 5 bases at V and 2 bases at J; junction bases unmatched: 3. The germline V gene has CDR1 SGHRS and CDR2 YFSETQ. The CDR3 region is CASSLTSGTYEQYF. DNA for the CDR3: TGCGCCAGCAGTCTGACTAGCGGGACCTACGAGCAGTACTTC.

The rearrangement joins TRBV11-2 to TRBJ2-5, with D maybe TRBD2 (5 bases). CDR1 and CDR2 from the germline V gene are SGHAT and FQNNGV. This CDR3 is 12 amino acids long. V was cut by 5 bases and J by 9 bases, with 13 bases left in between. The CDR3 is CASSPGSRSQYF. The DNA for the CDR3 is TGTGCCAGCAGCCCTGGGAGCCGTTCCCAGTACTTC.

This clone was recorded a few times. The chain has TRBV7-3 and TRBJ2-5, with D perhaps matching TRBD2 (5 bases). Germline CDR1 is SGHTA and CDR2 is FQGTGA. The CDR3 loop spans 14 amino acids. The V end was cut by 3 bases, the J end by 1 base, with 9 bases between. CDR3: CASSFGSGQETQYF. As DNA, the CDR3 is TGTGCCAGCAGCTTTGGGAGCGGCCAAGAGACCCAGTACTTC.

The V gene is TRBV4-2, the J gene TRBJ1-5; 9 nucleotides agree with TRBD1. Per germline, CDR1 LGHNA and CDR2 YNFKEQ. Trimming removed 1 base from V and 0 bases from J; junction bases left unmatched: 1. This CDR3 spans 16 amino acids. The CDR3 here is CASSQGTGDSNQPQHF. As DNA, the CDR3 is TGTGCCAGCAGCCAAGGGACAGGGGATAGCAATCAGCCCCAGCATTTT.

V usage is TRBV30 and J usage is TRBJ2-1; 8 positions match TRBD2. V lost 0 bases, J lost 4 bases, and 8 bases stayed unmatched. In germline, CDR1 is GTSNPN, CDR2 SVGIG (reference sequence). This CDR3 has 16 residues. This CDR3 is CAWSVRGGSVYNEQFF. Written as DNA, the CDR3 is TGTGCCTGGAGTGTACGGGGGGGTTCGGTGTACAATGAGCAGTTCTTC.

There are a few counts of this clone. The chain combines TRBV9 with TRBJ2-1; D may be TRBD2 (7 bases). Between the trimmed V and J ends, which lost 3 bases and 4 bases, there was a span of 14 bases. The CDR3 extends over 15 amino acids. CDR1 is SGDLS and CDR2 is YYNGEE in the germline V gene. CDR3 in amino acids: CASSAQAGQYNEQFF. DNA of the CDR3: TGTGCCAGCAGCGCCCAAGCGGGACAATACAATGAGCAGTTCTTC.

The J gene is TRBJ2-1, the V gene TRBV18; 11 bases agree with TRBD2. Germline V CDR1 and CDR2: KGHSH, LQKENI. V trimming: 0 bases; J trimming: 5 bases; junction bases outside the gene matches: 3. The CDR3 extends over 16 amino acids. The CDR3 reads CASSPPKTSGNNEQFF. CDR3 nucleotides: TGTGCCAGCTCACCACCCAAGACTAGCGGGAACAATGAGCAGTTCTTC.

CDR3 in DNA: TGCGCCAGCAGCCCCGCGGGGAACACCGGGGAGCTGTTTTTT. Encoded protein: CASSPAGNTGELFF. V is TRBV4-1 and J is TRBJ2-2, with D tentatively TRBD2 (5 bases). Deletions cut 4 bases from V and 1 base from J, with 7 bases between. Germline V gives CDR1 MGHRA, CDR2 YSYEKL. The CDR3 consists of 14 residues.

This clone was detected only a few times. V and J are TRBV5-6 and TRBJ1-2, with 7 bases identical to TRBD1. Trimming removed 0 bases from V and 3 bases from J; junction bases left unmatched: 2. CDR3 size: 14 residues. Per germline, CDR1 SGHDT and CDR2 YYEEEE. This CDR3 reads CASSLDRGHYGYTF. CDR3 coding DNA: TGTGCCAGCAGCTTGGACAGGGGCCACTATGGCTACACCTTC. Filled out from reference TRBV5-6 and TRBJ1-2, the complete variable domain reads DAGVTQSPTHLIKTRGQQVTLRCSPKSGHDTVSWYQQALGQGPQFIFQYYEEEERQRGNFPDRFSGHQFPNYSSELNVNALLLGDSALYLCASSLDRGHYGYTFGSGTRLTVV.

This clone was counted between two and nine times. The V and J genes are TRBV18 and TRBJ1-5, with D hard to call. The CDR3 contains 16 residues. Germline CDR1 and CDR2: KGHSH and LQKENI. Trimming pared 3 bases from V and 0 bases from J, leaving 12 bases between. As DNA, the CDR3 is TGTGCCAGCTCACCGAAGACAACCCTTAGCAATCAGCCCCAGCATTTT. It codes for CASSPKTTLSNQPQHF.

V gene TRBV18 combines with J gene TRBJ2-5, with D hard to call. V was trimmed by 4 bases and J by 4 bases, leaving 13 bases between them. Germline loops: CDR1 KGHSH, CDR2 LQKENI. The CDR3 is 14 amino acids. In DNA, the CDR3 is TGTGCCAGCTCACTGCCCGCTAGAAGAGAGACCCAGTACTTC. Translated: CASSLPARRETQYF. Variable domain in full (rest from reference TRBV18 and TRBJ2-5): NAGVMQNPRHLVRRRGQEARLRCSPMKGHSHVYWYRQLPEEGLKFMVYLQKENIIDESGMPKERFSAEFPKEGPSILRIQQVVRGDSAAYFCASSLPARRETQYFGPGTRLLVL.